This T cell receptor (beta chain) was identified during a study of blood T cell repertoires in COVID-19. Study overall: Whether acute or convalescent, the COVID-19 samples came from the United States, Italy and Spain. The analysed material was cDNA or gDNA that came from T cells, B-cell-depleted T cells, or PBMCs.

Trimming stripped 6 bases from V and 7 bases from J, with 16 bases between. CDR1 and CDR2 from the germline V gene are MNHNY and SVGAGI (reference sequence). The CDR3 is 14 amino acids. As processed by the authors: The assay estimated nucleated cells by amplifying reference gene primers. Clones were read by immunoSEQ multiplex PCR, and TCRdb kept only the in-frame ones, dropping some. Clonal size and the V and J genes are those of that table, whereas D and trimming came from the DNA. The sample includes some 130,000 clones, around three quarters of them seen just once. The V call is TRBV6-6, the J call TRBJ1-5; TRBD1 is a possible D gene (5 bases). Specimen: peripheral blood. This clonotype was obtained from a woman of 80 years or more with acute or convalescent COVID-19. The CDR3 region is CASRAGGRGQPQHF. DNA of the CDR3: TGTGCCAGCAGGGCGGGGGGGAGAGGGCAGCCCCAGCATTTT.